These 32 T cell receptor beta chains were sequenced from one sample in a study of blood T cells in healthy people across ages. The second PCR ran roughly 6 to 12 cycles with a sample-barcoded 5' primer and J-beta primers. TCRdb redid the calling of the 5' RACE reads with MiXCR, one entry per CDR3 protein. The sample has around 970,000 distinct CDR3 sequences; roughly 50% are singletons. Source material: blood. These receptors came from an older woman in good health.

V usage is TRBV4-1 and J usage is TRBJ1-2; no definite D call. The CDR3 has 14 residues. Germline CDR1 MGHRA, CDR2 YSYEKL. With 4 bases removed from V and 7 bases from J, the gap between germline ends came to 16 bases. CDR3 sequence reads: CASSRVGGLPGYTF. CDR3 in DNA: TGCGCCAGCAGCCGCGTGGGAGGGCTCCCTGGCTACACCTTC.

This clonotype was observed a few times. This sequence joins TRBV10-3 and TRBJ1-1; D gene ambiguous. Germline CDR1 and CDR2: ENHRY and SYGVKD. V was pared by 0 bases and J by 4 bases, with 6 bases between. This CDR3 has 13 residues. Here the CDR3 DNA reads TGTGCCATCAGTGAGTCGACCCCCACTGAAGCTTTCTTT. It yields the protein CAISESTPTEAFF.

This clonotype was observed a few times. The J gene is TRBJ2-3, the V gene TRBV11-2; the D is unclear. V was cut by 5 bases and J by 9 bases, with 12 bases left in between. The CDR3 is 12 amino acids. Looked up from germline, CDR1 is SGHAT and CDR2 is FQNNGV. Written as DNA, the CDR3 is TGTGCCAGCAGCGACTTAGTGGCCACGCAGTATTTT. This translates into CASSDLVATQYF.

The CDR3 DNA reads as TGTGCCAGCAGCTTAGTACGATCCTATCCCAATGAGCAGTTCTTC. Translated, it gives CASSLVRSYPNEQFF. The rearrangement uses TRBV7-8 and TRBJ2-1; D unclear. Trimming stripped 1 base from V and 6 bases from J, with 13 bases between. The CDR3 covers 15 residues. The germline V gene encodes CDR1 SGHVS and CDR2 FQNEAQ.

The chain employs TRBV29-1 and TRBJ2-5; D not certain. Near its end, the DNA agrees better with TRBJ2-7, so the J call may be wrong. The CDR3 has 14 residues. In germline, CDR1 is SQVTM, CDR2 ANQGSEA. CDR3 in DNA: TGCAGCGTTGTCGTCAGCCGGATACTCCTCGAGCAGTACTTC. Translating gives CSVVVSRILLEQYF.

The CDR3 sequence is CASSRTGTSGKEQYF. The CDR3 DNA is TGCGCCAGCAGCCGGACCGGGACTAGCGGGAAGGAGCAGTACTTC. The rearrangement links TRBV4-1 to TRBJ2-5, with 13 bases fitting TRBD2. Germline-derived CDR1 and CDR2 are MGHRA and YSYEKL. The CDR3 totals 15 residues. V dropped 4 bases and J dropped 11; count of bases not matched to a gene: 10.

Concerning this clonotype itself: At one boundary the junction diverges from the germline segment, which might be a read error. The chain combines TRBV15 with TRBJ2-7; no reliable D call. The DNA end is a closer match to TRBJ2-5, so the J assignment may be wrong. In germline, CDR1 is LNHNV, CDR2 YYDKDF (reference sequence). The CDR3 covers 16 residues. CDR3 bases: TGTGCCGCCAGCAGAGTCGGGCAGACCCGACGGGAGACCCAGTACTTC. This gives the protein CAASRVGQTRRETQYF.

J is TRBJ2-7 and V is TRBV13, with D possibly matching TRBD1 (5 bases). The germline V and J ends were trimmed by 5 bases and 3 bases, with 14 bases remaining between them. In germline, CDR1 is PRHDT, CDR2 FYEKMQ (reference sequence). The CDR3 is made up of 14 amino acids. The CDR3 sequence: CASSANWQGYEQYF. CDR3 DNA sequence: TGTGCCAGCAGCGCAAATTGGCAGGGCTACGAGCAGTACTTC.

The chain links TRBV19 to TRBJ2-4; D not resolved. Judging by the DNA end, TRBJ2-7 fits better; the J call may be wrong. There are 13 residues in the CDR3. CDR1 is LNHDA, CDR2 SQIVND, per germline (reference sequence). The CDR3 spells CASSAPPSLEQYF. Here the CDR3 DNA reads TGTGCCAGTAGTGCCCCCCCCAGTCTCGAGCAGTACTTC.

The chain uses TRBV24-1 and TRBJ2-3; 11 nucleotides line up with TRBD1. This CDR3 contains 18 residues. Germline V gene lookup returns CDR1 KGHDR and CDR2 SFDVKD. Trimming cost V 2 bases and J 0 bases; bases outside gene matches: 6. For the CDR3, the DNA is TGTGCCACCAGTGATTCCACGGACAGGGGGCTGAGCACAGATACGCAGTATTTT. Residues: CATSDSTDRGLSTDTQYF.

This chain joins TRBV20-1 and TRBJ2-2, with a weak D call TRBD2 (5 bases). This CDR3 has 12 residues. Germline-derived CDR1 and CDR2 are DFQATT and SNEGSKA (reference sequence). Deletions cut 5 bases from V and 3 bases from J, with 7 bases between. This chain's CDR3 is CSALLDTGELFF. DNA of the CDR3: TGCAGTGCTCTACTAGACACCGGGGAGCTGTTTTTT.

This clonotype has a handful of counts. The chain employs TRBV29-1 and TRBJ2-3; 11 bases fit TRBD1. This CDR3 comprises 14 residues. Germline trimming cut 6 bases from V and 0 bases from J; bases unmatched to any gene: 2. Per the germline V gene, CDR1 is SQVTM and CDR2 is ANQGSEA. CDR3 region: CSVWDRGSTDTQYF. CDR3 DNA sequence: TGCAGCGTATGGGACAGGGGGAGCACAGATACGCAGTATTTT.

The table lists this clonotype with a few counts. This rearrangement joins TRBV30 to TRBJ1-2; 10 bases are a match to TRBD1. The junction had 6 bases not matched to a gene; V was cut back by 3 bases and J by 8 bases. Germline assignment: CDR1 GTSNPN and CDR2 SVGIG (reference sequence). This CDR3 has 13 residues. CDR3 loop: CAWSPGTGVGYTF. In DNA form, the CDR3 reads TGTGCCTGGAGCCCCGGGACAGGGGTCGGCTACACCTTC. The full variable domain, rest sourced from reference TRBV30 and TRBJ1-2, is SQTIHQWPATLVQPVGSPLSLECTVEGTSNPNLYWYRQAAGRGLQLLFYSVGIGQISSEVPQNLSASRPQDRQFILSSKKLLLSDSGFYLCAWSPGTGVGYTFGSGTRLTVV.

The chain carries TRBV7-9 and TRBJ2-7; 8 nucleotides line up with TRBD2. Gene TRBJ2-5 matches the end of the DNA better, so the J call may be wrong. CDR3 length: 15 amino acids. Germline CDR1 reads SEHNR; CDR2 reads FQNEAQ (reference sequence). The CDR3 reads CASSSAAGVGETQYF. The CDR3 DNA follows: TGTGCCAGCAGCTCAGCAGCGGGAGTCGGGGAGACCCAGTACTTC.

This clonotype appeared once. V and J are TRBV5-1 and TRBJ1-4; D is possibly TRBD1 (5 bases). From germline, CDR1 is SGHRS and CDR2 YFSETQ. This CDR3 has 16 residues. Trimming took 2 bases from V and 5 from J, leaving 16 bases between them. Written as DNA, the CDR3 is TGCGCCAGCAGCTTTACTTCCGGGACGGTCAATGAAAAACTGTTTTTT. Its protein is CASSFTSGTVNEKLFF.

This clonotype has only a few counts. The V and J genes are TRBV12-3 or TRBV12-4 and TRBJ2-5; 7 bases align to TRBD2. The last part of the DNA fits TRBJ2-7 better; the J call may be wrong. The CDR3 totals 14 residues. The CDR3 nucleotides read TGTGCCAGCAGTTTATACGGGAGGCCTAACGAGCAGTACTTC. This codes for CASSLYGRPNEQYF.

This clonotype was seen a single time. The CDR3 sequence is CASQPRRERSYEQFF. As DNA, the CDR3 is TGTGCCAGCCAGCCAAGGCGGGAAAGAAGCTACGAGCAGTTCTTC. The rearrangement links TRBV6-2 or TRBV6-3 to TRBJ2-1; maybe TRBD2 (6 bases). The germline V and J ends were trimmed by 8 bases and 10 bases, with 24 bases remaining between them. The CDR3 is made up of 15 amino acids. The germline CDR1 and CDR2 sequences are MNHEY and SVGEGT.

The chain links TRBV5-4 to TRBJ2-7; D is perhaps TRBD2 (6 bases). This CDR3 has 16 residues. Germline assignment: CDR1 SGHNT and CDR2 YYREEE (reference sequence). Trimming took off 7 bases at V and 2 bases at J, with 22 bases between the two ends. This chain's CDR3 is CASGVATRESPYEQYF. The CDR3 DNA reads as TGTGCCAGCGGAGTTGCTACCCGGGAGTCCCCCTACGAGCAGTACTTC.

The chain employs TRBV7-9 and TRBJ1-1, with a possible D match to TRBD1 (6 bases). The CDR3 extends over 15 amino acids. Germline V gives CDR1 SEHNR, CDR2 FQNEAQ (reference sequence). The V gene lost 1 base and the J gene lost 5 bases, with 14 bases spanning the gap. The CDR3 protein is CASSLGEDSRTEAFF. In DNA, the CDR3 is TGTGCCAGCAGCTTAGGGGAGGACAGTCGGACTGAAGCTTTCTTT.

The J gene is TRBJ1-2, the V gene TRBV7-2, with 10 bases identical to TRBD1. The CDR3 is made up of 13 amino acids. V gave up 5 bases and J gave up 7 bases; unmatched junction bases: 4. Germline-derived CDR1 and CDR2 are SGHTA and FQGNSA. Written as DNA, the CDR3 is TGTGCCAGCAGCCACGGACAGGGGGTTGGCTACACCTTC. Translated, it gives CASSHGQGVGYTF.

This clonotype was counted between two and nine times. The chain employs TRBV5-1 and TRBJ2-1; D ambiguous. The CDR3 totals 12 residues. The V end was cut by 0 bases, the J end by 6 bases, with 4 bases between. CDR1 and CDR2 (germline): SGHRS, YFSETQ. In DNA form, the CDR3 reads TGCGCCAGCAGCTTGGATGGCAATGAGCAGTTCTTC. As protein: CASSLDGNEQFF.

This clonotype was seen only a few times. The V and J genes are TRBV29-1 and TRBJ2-5, with D possibly being TRBD1 (6 bases). The V gene lost 4 bases and the J gene lost 2 bases, with 17 bases spanning the gap. Germline loops: CDR1 SQVTM, CDR2 ANQGSEA. The CDR3 runs 15 residues. In DNA, the CDR3 is TGCAGCGTTGGGGGGCTGTGGGCAAGTCAAGAGACCCAGTACTTC. This codes for CSVGGLWASQETQYF.

The chain combines TRBV6-5 with TRBJ2-4; 8 nucleotides agree with TRBD1. The J call may be faulty, since TRBJ2-7 better matches the DNA end. CDR3 length: 15 residues. Germline CDR1 reads MNHEY; CDR2 reads SVGAGI. CDR3 region: CASSYTRTGRHEQYF. CDR3 coding DNA: TGTGCCAGCAGTTACACCCGGACAGGGAGGCACGAGCAGTACTTC.

This chain links TRBV5-1 with TRBJ1-1; unclear D gene. Germline CDR1 SGHRS, CDR2 YFSETQ. There are 14 residues in the CDR3. Trimming pared 0 bases from V and 3 bases from J, leaving 9 bases between. CDR3 nucleotide sequence: TGCGCCAGCAGCTTGGATCGGCAGCACACTGAAGCTTTCTTT. Residues: CASSLDRQHTEAFF.

This clonotype was seen once. V is TRBV7-3 and J is TRBJ2-2; TRBD1 agrees at 12 bases. The J segment lost 10 bases and the V segment lost 4 bases, leaving 7 bases of the junction unmatched. Germline V gene data show CDR1 as SGHTA and CDR2 as FQGTGA. The CDR3 is 15 residues long. This CDR3 is CASSSPGQGATELFF. Here the CDR3 DNA reads TGTGCCAGCAGCTCACCGGGACAGGGGGCGACGGAGCTGTTTTTT.

This chain links TRBV4-2 with TRBJ2-3, with TRBD2 identical over 14 bases. CDR1 is LGHNA and CDR2 is YNFKEQ in the germline V gene. This CDR3 is 20 amino acids long. The junction had 23 bases not matched to a gene; V was cut back by 8 bases and J by 7 bases. CDR3 bases: TGTGCCAGCGGCCCAGCAGGACTAGCGGGAGGTACTACATACGCATATACGCAGTATTTT. Its translation: CASGPAGLAGGTTYAYTQYF.

This clonotype was seen repeatedly, ten times or more. This chain connects TRBV6-5 to TRBJ2-5; D might be TRBD2 (5 bases). Germline CDR1 reads MNHEY; CDR2 reads SVGAGI. The CDR3 is 15 amino acids. Trimming pared 2 bases from V and 5 bases from J, leaving 15 bases between. DNA for the CDR3: TGTGCCAGCAGTTACAGAGGGAGTCGTGGGGAGACCCAGTACTTC. Amino acids: CASSYRGSRGETQYF.

The rearrangement links TRBV29-1 to TRBJ2-1; TRBD2 aligns across 8 bases. The ends lost 3 bases at V and 4 bases at J; junction bases unmatched: 5. Germline CDR1 and CDR2: SQVTM and ANQGSEA. The CDR3 is 14 residues long. In DNA form, the CDR3 reads TGCAGCGTTGATAGTAGCGGGGTATACAATGAGCAGTTCTTC. This codes for CSVDSSGVYNEQFF.

This clonotype was seen just once. The genes are TRBV20-1 and TRBJ2-3; 16 bases line up with TRBD2. The CDR3 totals 17 residues. CDR1 is DFQATT, CDR2 SNEGSKA, per germline (reference sequence). After removal of 5 bases from V and 6 bases from J, the junction contained 11 bases not matched to a gene. In nucleotides, the CDR3 is TGCAGTGCTCCCGGGACTAGCGGGAGGGAGATTGCGGATACGCAGTATTTT. Protein: CSAPGTSGREIADTQYF.

Here the CDR3 reads CASSRQGARNTEAFF. The CDR3 bases are TGTGCCAGCAGCCGACAGGGGGCGAGGAACACTGAAGCTTTCTTT. The J gene is TRBJ1-1, the V gene TRBV11-1, with TRBD1 matching over 10 bases. The CDR3 covers 15 residues. Germline trimming cut 5 bases from V and 1 base from J; bases unmatched to any gene: 4. Per germline, CDR1 SGHAT and CDR2 FQDESV (reference sequence). The full variable domain, with the rest looked up from reference TRBV11-1 and TRBJ1-1, is EAEVAQSPRYKITEKSQAVAFWCDPISGHATLYWYRQILGQGPELLVQFQDESVVDDSQLPKDRFSAERLKGVDSTLKIQPAELGDSAMYLCASSRQGARNTEAFFGQGTRLTVV.

Here the CDR3 reads CASSQIAGTSGEQYF. CDR3 DNA: TGCGCCAGCAGCCAAATAGCGGGAACTTCGGGAGAGCAGTACTTC. The J gene is TRBJ2-5, the V gene TRBV4-1, with TRBD2 matching 8 bases. V shed 2 bases, J shed 11 bases, and the junction held 13 bases outside the gene matches. The CDR3 loop spans 15 amino acids. Germline V gene sequence: CDR1 MGHRA, CDR2 YSYEKL.

The CDR3 sequence is CASSLGGGRATYNEQYF. The CDR3 DNA follows: TGTGCCAGCAGCCTAGGGGGAGGACGAGCGACCTACAATGAGCAGTACTTC. The chain employs TRBV7-6 and TRBJ2-7; D is tentatively TRBD1 or TRBD2 (6 bases each). There are 17 residues in the CDR3. CDR1 SGHVS and CDR2 FNYEAQ come from the germline V gene. The V end lost 5 bases, the J end lost 7 bases, and 27 bases lay between the germline ends.